A single sample is the source of the 18 T cell receptor beta chains below, sequenced in a study of cytotoxic CD8 clonotypes in ibrutinib-treated CLL. Profiled with immunoSEQ multiplex PCR; TCRdb holds only in-frame clones, not every one. The sample yields just over 45,000 clones, under 75% seen once. The material was PBMCs, obtained after 12 months of ibrutinib treatment. All receptors derive from a human donor with chronic lymphocytic leukemia.

The V and J genes are TRBV5-6 and TRBJ2-7; no clear D gene. The ends were cut back, 4 bases at V and 5 bases at J, with 19 bases in the middle. The CDR3 consists of 15 residues. Germline CDR1 reads SGHDT; CDR2 reads YYEEEE. CDR3: CASSVGRPLGHEQYF. The CDR3 DNA reads as TGTGCCAGCAGCGTCGGACGGCCGCTTGGGCACGAGCAGTACTTC.

This clone was detected a few times. CDR3 DNA sequence: TGTGCCAGCACGGGGACCAGGTTCTATGGCTACACCTTC. Amino acid sequence: CASTGTRFYGYTF. V and J are TRBV2 and TRBJ1-2, with D perhaps matching TRBD1 (5 bases). Germline loops: CDR1 SNHLY, CDR2 FYNNEI. V was pared by 7 bases and J by 4 bases, with 13 bases between. The CDR3 spans 13 residues.

The V gene is TRBV5-6, the J gene TRBJ2-2; D is ambiguous. The ends were cut back, 2 bases at V and 7 bases at J, with 6 bases in the middle. Germline V gene sequence: CDR1 SGHDT, CDR2 YYEEEE. CDR3 length: 12 amino acids. CDR3 bases: TGTGCCAGCAGCTTTGGAGACGGGGAGCTGTTTTTT. Translating gives CASSFGDGELFF.

This chain uses TRBV4-1 with TRBJ1-1; D is perhaps TRBD1 (6 bases). Looked up from germline, CDR1 is MGHRA and CDR2 is YSYEKL. The CDR3 length is 17 residues. V was cut by 0 bases and J by 4 bases, with 18 bases left in between. The CDR3 DNA is TGCGCCAGCAGCCAAGATGCAGCAGGGGATCGGTTCACTGAAGCTTTCTTT. Protein product: CASSQDAAGDRFTEAFF.

This clone came up a few times. The genes are TRBV14 and TRBJ2-1, with TRBD1 matching over 7 bases. This CDR3 has 16 residues. CDR1 and CDR2 from the germline V gene are SGHDN and FVKESK. V was clipped by 4 bases and J by 0 bases; unmatched bases: 6. The CDR3: CASSPGQAFSYNEQFF. The CDR3 DNA reads as TGTGCCAGCAGCCCAGGACAGGCTTTCTCCTACAATGAGCAGTTCTTC.

This clone occurred a few times. The chain couples TRBV5-1 to TRBJ2-7, with TRBD1 matching 7 bases. This CDR3 is built from 15 residues. Germline V lookup: CDR1 SGHRS, CDR2 YFSETQ. Trimming at V came to 0 bases and at J to 3 bases, leaving 6 bases not matched to a gene. DNA of the CDR3: TGCGCCAGCAGCTTGGAAGGGGGCGGGTACTACGAGCAGTACTTC. Translated, it gives CASSLEGGGYYEQYF.

Only a few counts were recorded for this clone. V is TRBV5-5 and J is TRBJ1-2; TRBD1 matches at 8 bases. The CDR3 loop spans 14 amino acids. Unmatched junction bases numbered 9, after V lost 3 bases and J lost 8 bases. Per germline, CDR1 SGHKS and CDR2 YYEKEE (reference sequence). The CDR3 loop reads CASSSTGAGFGYTF. CDR3 DNA sequence: TGTGCCAGCAGCTCGACAGGGGCAGGATTCGGCTACACCTTC.

This clone was recorded a few times. The chain joins TRBV6-5 to TRBJ1-4, with D possibly being TRBD1 (6 bases). Germline CDR1 and CDR2: MNHEY and SVGAGI. CDR3 size: 16 residues. Trimming shortened V by 4 bases and J by 1 base, and 13 bases separated the two germline ends. This chain's CDR3 is CASSFPSGVTNEKLFF. CDR3 bases: TGTGCCAGCAGTTTCCCTTCAGGGGTAACTAATGAAAAACTGTTTTTT.

CDR3 nucleotides: TGTGCCAGCAGACCTACTAGGACAGGATATATGAACACTGAAGCTTTCTTT. It codes for CASRPTRTGYMNTEAFF. The chain carries TRBV11-2 and TRBJ1-1, with TRBD1 identical over 7 bases. The germline CDR1 and CDR2 sequences are SGHAT and FQNNGV. V was pared by 6 bases and J by 0 bases, with 13 bases of the junction left unmatched. The CDR3 sequence is 17 residues long.

The chain joins TRBV5-6 to TRBJ2-5, with D possibly being TRBD1 or TRBD2 (5 bases each). Germline loops: CDR1 SGHDT, CDR2 YYEEEE. CDR3 size: 15 residues. V dropped 2 bases and J dropped 5 bases, with 16 bases sitting between them. The DNA of the CDR3 is TGTGCCAGCAGCTTCCGGGACCTAGGTCAGGAGACCCAGTACTTC. Its translation: CASSFRDLGQETQYF.

The chain uses TRBV5-1 and TRBJ1-4; D is unresolved. Germline CDR1 SGHRS, CDR2 YFSETQ. Trimming shortened V by 2 bases and J by 3 bases, and 8 bases separated the two germline ends. CDR3 length equals 14 residues. CDR3 nucleotides: TGCGCCAGCAGCTTAACCAGGCCTAATGAAAAACTGTTTTTT. Translation: CASSLTRPNEKLFF. The whole variable domain, filled in from reference TRBV5-1 and TRBJ1-4, reads KAGVTQTPRYLIKTRGQQVTLSCSPISGHRSVSWYQQTPGQGLQFLFEYFSETQRNKGNFPGRFSGRQFSNSRSEMNVSTLELGDSALYLCASSLTRPNEKLFFGSGTQLSVL.

This chain uses TRBV29-1 with TRBJ2-2; TRBD2 matches 11 bases. The CDR3 extends over 17 amino acids. CDR1 and CDR2 (germline): SQVTM, ANQGSEA. The V segment lost 3 bases and the J segment 2 bases; nucleotides outside the gene matches: 8. CDR3 bases: TGCAGCGTTGAGGGAGGGACTAGCGGTGGAAACACCGGGGAGCTGTTTTTT. Translation: CSVEGGTSGGNTGELFF.

V is TRBV5-1 and J is TRBJ1-2; a possible D gene is TRBD1 (5 bases). V shed 7 bases and J shed 9 bases, with 16 bases lying between them. The germline CDR1 and CDR2 sequences are SGHRS and YFSETQ. This CDR3 has 12 residues. The CDR3 spells CASGGGEASYTF. Written as DNA, the CDR3 is TGCGCCAGCGGGGGTGGAGAGGCAAGCTACACCTTC.

The chain combines TRBV9 with TRBJ2-1; D is possibly TRBD2 (5 bases). This CDR3 region has 16 residues. Between the trimmed V and J ends, which lost 3 bases and 4 bases, there was a span of 17 bases. Germline V CDR1 and CDR2: SGDLS, YYNGEE. The CDR3 spells CASSASGGSYYNEQFF. CDR3 sequence (DNA): TGTGCCAGCAGCGCTTCGGGCGGGTCTTATTACAATGAGCAGTTCTTC.

This clone appeared a few times. The chain employs TRBV19 and TRBJ2-7; no definite D call. V was pared by 5 bases and J by 0 bases, with 14 bases between. The CDR3 length is 15 residues. Germline lookup yields CDR1 LNHDA and CDR2 SQIVND (reference sequence). CDR3 nucleotide sequence: TGTGCCAGTAGTTTCCTACTCTCAACCTCCTACGAGCAGTACTTC. It translates to CASSFLLSTSYEQYF.

This clone has a single count. The chain couples TRBV4-1 to TRBJ2-7; no firm D call. The CDR3 runs 15 residues. Germline CDR1 is MGHRA and CDR2 is YSYEKL. The ends were cut back, 0 bases at V and 3 bases at J, with 12 bases in the middle. The DNA for the CDR3 is TGCGCCAGCAGCCAAGATACTGGAAACAGCTACGAGCAGTACTTC. Translated, it gives CASSQDTGNSYEQYF.

The rearrangement uses TRBV5-1 and TRBJ1-1; tentatively, D is TRBD1 (5 bases). CDR1 is SGHRS, CDR2 YFSETQ, per germline. The CDR3 is 13 amino acids. V was clipped by 4 bases and J by 2 bases, with 9 bases between them. The DNA for the CDR3 is TGCGCCAGCAGCAAGGGGCTTAACACTGAAGCTTTCTTT. This codes for CASSKGLNTEAFF.

This clone came up a few times. The chain joins TRBV28 to TRBJ2-7; 7 bases fit TRBD1. The J segment lost 1 base and the V segment lost 3 bases, leaving 3 bases of the junction unmatched. The CDR3 is 14 amino acids. Germline V CDR1 and CDR2: MDHEN, SYDVKM. The CDR3 reads CASSFRGQSYEQYF. DNA of the CDR3: TGTGCCAGCAGTTTCCGGGGACAGTCCTACGAGCAGTACTTC.